Listed below are T cell receptor beta chains from one sample, sequenced in a study of CD8+ T cells in alopecia areata. Produced via immunoSEQ multiplex PCR; TCRdb's table is partial and in-frame only. The sample carries approximately 100,000 clones, 55% to 75% recorded once. The sample consisted of CD8+ T cells sorted from blood, taken at roughly week 58, from a patient treated with tofacitinib. These receptors came from a human donor with alopecia areata. Each CDR3 is given with its conserved first and last residue. The D gene is left open where the match is weak. For some rows the clone size is stated as once, few or many, or as a class when expanded; others skip it.

v_call	j_call	d_call	clone_size	cdr3_aa	cdr3_nt
TRBV29-1	TRBJ2-7	-	-	CSVARADHEQYF	TGCAGCGTTGCCAGAGCGGACCACGAGCAGTACTTC
TRBV5-1	TRBJ1-1	-	-	CASSLEGREAFF	TGCGCCAGCAGCTTGGAGGGCCGTGAAGCTTTCTTT
TRBV7-9	TRBJ2-7	-	few	CASSLVLQTVSYEQYF	TGTGCCAGCAGCTTAGTCTTACAGACGGTTTCCTACGAGCAGTACTTC
TRBV27	TRBJ2-3	-	few	CASSFTQARTDTQYF	TGTGCCAGCAGTTTTACCCAGGCTCGCACAGATACGCAGTATTTT
TRBV2	TRBJ2-1	-	many	CASSLSGGNEQFF	TGTGCCAGCAGCCTCAGTGGGGGGAATGAGCAGTTCTTC
TRBV5-6	TRBJ2-1	TRBD2	few	CASSSATSGGAYEQFF	TGTGCCAGCAGCTCTGCGACTAGCGGGGGGGCTTATGAGCAGTTCTTC
TRBV10-3	TRBJ2-7	TRBD1	-	CAISGTLTGEDEQYF	TGTGCCATCAGTGGTACTTTGACAGGGGAGGACGAGCAGTACTTC
TRBV4-1	TRBJ1-5	-	-	CASSQEAGNSNQPQHF	TGCGCCAGCAGCCAAGAGGCAGGGAATAGCAATCAGCCCCAGCATTTT
TRBV25-1	TRBJ2-1	-	-	CASRGDSGYEQFF	TGTGCCAGCAGAGGGGACTCAGGCTATGAGCAGTTCTTC
TRBV7-8	TRBJ2-2	-	-	CASSSTKRTGELFF	TGTGCCAGCAGCTCAACAAAACGCACCGGGGAGCTGTTTTTT
TRBV11-3	TRBJ1-6	-	-	CASSFPGDLGNSPLHF	TGTGCCAGCAGCTTCCCAGGGGATCTCGGTAATTCACCCCTCCACTTT
TRBV7-9	TRBJ2-7	-	few	CASSPPEGEPYEQYF	TGTGCCAGCAGCCCTCCGGAGGGAGAACCCTACGAGCAGTACTTC
TRBV6-6	TRBJ2-7	TRBD1	-	CASKTGTGSYEQYF	TGTGCCAGCAAAACCGGGACAGGATCTTACGAGCAGTACTTC
TRBV7-9	TRBJ1-4	-	few	CASSSAETIPNEKLFF	TGTGCCAGCAGCTCCGCCGAGACTATCCCTAATGAAAAACTGTTTTTT
TRBV6-1	TRBJ1-6	-	-	CASDRLQSNSPLHF	TGTGCCAGCGACCGACTGCAATCCAATTCACCCCTCCACTTT
TRBV30	TRBJ2-1	-	-	CAWSKGNEQFF	TGTGCCTGGAGTAAGGGCAATGAGCAGTTCTTC
TRBV7-9	TRBJ2-5	-	-	CASSLVYRRQETQYF	TGTGCCAGCAGCTTAGTCTACAGGCGCCAAGAGACCCAGTACTTC
TRBV5-6	TRBJ1-2	TRBD1	-	CASRWGQGGYGYTF	TGTGCCAGCAGATGGGGACAGGGCGGCTATGGCTACACCTTC
TRBV9	TRBJ2-2	TRBD1	few	CASSGQGASGELFF	TGTGCCAGCAGCGGACAGGGGGCGAGCGGGGAGCTGTTTTTT
TRBV4-2	TRBJ2-1	-	few	CASSLGRGDEQFF	TGTGCCAGCAGTTTGGGGCGTGGGGATGAGCAGTTCTTC
TRBV6-5	TRBJ2-7	-	-	CASSYGQGTYEQYF	TGTGCCAGCAGTTACGGGCAAGGGACCTACGAGCAGTACTTC
TRBV7-9	TRBJ2-5	TRBD2	-	CASSFLSGPQETQYF	TGTGCCAGCAGCTTTCTTAGCGGGCCACAAGAGACCCAGTACTTC
TRBV10-2	TRBJ1-5	-	-	CASGNNQPQHF	TGCGCCAGCGGTAATAATCAGCCCCAGCATTTT
TRBV4-2	TRBJ2-1	-	-	CASSQVQGINEQFF	TGTGCCAGCAGCCAAGTGCAGGGGATCAATGAGCAGTTCTTC
TRBV7-9	TRBJ2-4	TRBD1	-	CASSFAGTENIQYF	TGTGCCAGCAGCTTTGCAGGGACAGAAAACATTCAGTACTTC
TRBV19	TRBJ2-7	TRBD2	few	CASSSGGSGQYF	TGTGCCAGTTCCAGCGGGGGGTCGGGACAGTACTTC
TRBV28	TRBJ1-6	TRBD1	-	CASSPPTGGNSPLHF	TGTGCCAGCAGTCCCCCGACAGGGGGTAATTCACCCCTCCACTTT
TRBV7-6	TRBJ2-5	-	-	CASSPASVGGETQYF	TGTGCCAGCAGCCCAGCGTCTGTAGGGGGGGAGACCCAGTACTTC
TRBV6-5	TRBJ1-2	TRBD1	-	CASTAGTGVYGYTF	TGTGCCAGCACCGCAGGGACAGGGGTTTATGGCTACACCTTC
TRBV11-2	TRBJ2-3	TRBD2	-	CASSLGLAVRADTQYF	TGTGCCAGCAGCTTAGGACTAGCGGTCCGGGCAGATACGCAGTATTTT
TRBV6-1	TRBJ2-1	-	few	CASSEGVGDYNEQFF	TGTGCCAGCAGTGAAGGGGTAGGAGACTACAATGAGCAGTTCTTC
TRBV9	TRBJ1-2	-	-	CASSVVSGSGGYTF	TGTGCCAGCAGCGTAGTGTCGGGTTCGGGTGGCTACACCTTC
TRBV11-2	TRBJ1-1	-	-	CASSLVGSVGSTEAFF	TGTGCCAGCAGCTTAGTAGGGTCGGTCGGGAGCACTGAAGCTTTCTTT
TRBV9	TRBJ2-1	TRBD2	-	CASSVTGTSLYEQFF	TGTGCCAGCAGCGTTACCGGGACTAGCTTGTATGAGCAGTTCTTC
TRBV29-1	TRBJ2-7	TRBD1	few	CSVEGTGRSYEQYF	TGCAGCGTTGAAGGGACAGGGCGTTCCTACGAGCAGTACTTC
TRBV13	TRBJ1-2	TRBD1	-	CASSKSRGRGYTF	TGTGCCAGCAGTAAGAGCAGGGGGCGAGGCTACACCTTC
TRBV2	TRBJ2-5	-	-	CASSEVLRQETQYF	TGTGCCAGCAGTGAAGTCTTAAGACAAGAGACCCAGTACTTC
TRBV2	TRBJ2-3	TRBD2	-	CASSESVGRGFKADTQYF	TGTGCCAGCAGTGAAAGTGTAGGGCGGGGGTTCAAGGCAGATACGCAGTATTTT
TRBV13	TRBJ2-7	-	-	CASSAKRGYEQYF	TGTGCCAGCAGCGCAAAGAGGGGCTACGAGCAGTACTTC
TRBV29-1	TRBJ1-2	-	-	CSVAGGPNGYTF	TGCAGCGTTGCCGGAGGGCCTAATGGCTACACCTTC
TRBV9	TRBJ1-5	-	-	CASSVDEGSQPQHF	TGTGCCAGCAGCGTAGATGAGGGTAGTCAGCCCCAGCATTTT